This passage covers 13 T cell receptor beta chains from one sample sequenced in a study of blood T cells in healthy people across ages. Together with a sample-barcoded 5' primer, a J-beta primer mix was included in a second PCR lasting about 6 to 11 cycles. TCRdb used MiXCR to reprocess the 5' RACE reads, holding one entry per CDR3 protein. The table shows 270,000 or so distinct CDR3 sequences, with about 25% occurring only once. Sequencing was performed on blood. The origin of the receptors is a woman in her seventies in good health.

For this clonotype: Mismatch with germline at one junction end may stem from a read error. The chain couples TRBV7-9 to TRBJ2-7; D is unresolved. CDR1 is SEHNR, CDR2 FQNEAQ, per germline (reference sequence). The CDR3 contains 12 residues. CDR3 coding DNA: TGTACCAGCAGCTTATCTTCCGGCTATGTTAGGTTC. This gives the protein CTSSLSSGYVRF.

A few counts support this clonotype. Its ends do not fully match the called genes, so a read error is possible. The chain couples TRBV6-5 to TRBJ2-5; D is possibly TRBD2 (6 bases). CDR3 length: 14 residues. Germline V gene data show CDR1 as MNHEY and CDR2 as SVGAGI. Here the CDR3 reads CASSLGRYQETLYF. The CDR3, as DNA: TGTGCCAGCAGTCTAGGGAGGTACCAAGAGACCCTGTACTTC.

This clonotype was detected ten times or more. This chain joins TRBV5-1 and TRBJ2-1, with 14 bases lining up with TRBD2. Germline V gene data show CDR1 as SGHRS and CDR2 as YFSETQ. The V and J ends lost 2 bases and 6 bases, in that order; junction bases with no gene match: 7. The CDR3 consists of 17 residues. The CDR3 DNA follows: TGCGCCAGCAGCTTCAGACTAGCGGGAGGGGTGGGCAATGAGCAGTTCTTC. Translating it yields CASSFRLAGGVGNEQFF. Looking up the rest from reference TRBV5-1 and TRBJ2-1 gives the full variable domain: KAGVTQTPRYLIKTRGQQVTLSCSPISGHRSVSWYQQTPGQGLQFLFEYFSETQRNKGNFPGRFSGRQFSNSRSEMNVSTLELGDSALYLCASSFRLAGGVGNEQFFGPGTRLTVL.

V gene TRBV19 combines with J gene TRBJ2-5; D may be TRBD1 (5 bases). The J call may be incorrect, as the DNA end agrees better with TRBJ2-7. The V gene's germline CDR1 is LNHDA and CDR2 SQIVND (reference sequence). The CDR3 runs 15 residues. CDR3 protein: CASSIESGRPREQYF. The CDR3 DNA sequence: TGTGCCAGTAGTATAGAGTCAGGGCGGCCTCGCGAGCAGTACTTC.

The gene calls are TRBV20-1 and TRBJ2-2; 10 bases are shared with TRBD1. The germline CDR1 and CDR2 sequences are DFQATT and SNEGSKA (reference sequence). V shed 6 bases, J shed 3 bases, and the junction held 13 bases outside the gene matches. This CDR3 region has 17 residues. The CDR3 reads CSARDRGLSADTGELFF. Here the CDR3 DNA reads TGCAGTGCCCGAGACAGGGGGCTCTCGGCGGACACCGGGGAGCTGTTTTTT.

This chain links TRBV18 with TRBJ1-1; maybe TRBD1 (5 bases). Trimming left V 1 base short and J 4 bases short, with 19 bases between. The CDR3 runs to 17 residues. Germline V gene data show CDR1 as KGHSH and CDR2 as LQKENI. The CDR3 is CASSPQGPIMGGTEAFF. The DNA of the CDR3 is TGTGCCAGCTCACCACAAGGCCCAATCATGGGGGGCACTGAAGCTTTCTTT. Full variable domain (missing parts from reference TRBV18 and TRBJ1-1): NAGVMQNPRHLVRRRGQEARLRCSPMKGHSHVYWYRQLPEEGLKFMVYLQKENIIDESGMPKERFSAEFPKEGPSILRIQQVVRGDSAAYFCASSPQGPIMGGTEAFFGQGTRLTVV.

V gene TRBV7-2 combines with J gene TRBJ1-2; D unresolved. Trimming pared 1 base from V and 8 bases from J, leaving 5 bases between. The CDR3 has 11 amino acids. Germline-derived CDR1 and CDR2 are SGHTA and FQGNSA. The CDR3 is CASSLESGYTF. CDR3 in DNA: TGTGCCAGCAGCTTAGAGAGCGGCTACACCTTC.

This clonotype was seen repeatedly, ten times or more. This chain connects TRBV29-1 to TRBJ2-4; D might be TRBD2 (7 bases). Trimming pared 6 bases from V and 6 bases from J, leaving 15 bases between. The CDR3 spans 13 residues. From germline, CDR1 is SQVTM and CDR2 ANQGSEA. The chain's CDR3 is CSVQGGDGNIQYF. Written as DNA, the CDR3 is TGCAGCGTACAAGGGGGGGATGGAAACATTCAGTACTTC.

The rearrangement uses TRBV21-1 and TRBJ2-5; the table names TRBD1, a call not compared with the DNA. TRBV21-1 is termed a pseudogene. This CDR3 contains 15 residues. DNA of the CDR3: TGTGCCAGCAGCAAGGAGGACGGGGAGATGAAGACCCAGTACTTC. Its protein is CASSKEDGEMKTQYF.

This clonotype appeared a few times. The J gene is TRBJ2-1, the V gene TRBV29-1, with 13 nucleotides matching TRBD2. Germline CDR1 is SQVTM and CDR2 is ANQGSEA. V lost 2 bases to trimming and J lost 12 bases; unmatched junction nucleotides: 13. CDR3 length: 16 amino acids. As DNA, the CDR3 is TGCAGCGTTGAAAATTTAGAGGCGGGACTAGCGGGACGGCAGTTCTTC. It is translated as CSVENLEAGLAGRQFF.

In this sample, this clonotype turned up a few times. The chain uses TRBV4-2 and TRBJ2-2; D not resolved. The CDR3 is made up of 16 amino acids. V was trimmed by 0 bases and J by 4 bases, leaving 12 bases between them. The V gene's germline CDR1 is LGHNA and CDR2 YNFKEQ. CDR3 bases: TGTGCCAGCAGCCAAGAGACTTTAAAGTTCACCGGGGAGCTGTTTTTT. This encodes CASSQETLKFTGELFF.

A note on this clonotype: A read error may account for a junction end that differs from germline. The chain links TRBV7-2 to TRBJ2-7; TRBD2 matches at 7 bases. From germline, CDR1 is SGHTA and CDR2 FQGNSA. The CDR3 sequence is 13 residues long. The CDR3 coding sequence is TGTGCCAGCAGCTCGGGACTACACTACGAGCATTACTTC. This translates into CASSSGLHYEHYF. The full variable domain, completed using reference TRBV7-2 and TRBJ2-7, is GAGVSQSPSNKVTEKGKDVELRCDPISGHTALYWYRQSLGQGLEFLIYFQGNSAPDKSGLPSDRFSAERTGGSVSTLTIQRTQQEDSAVYLCASSSGLHYEHYFGPGTRLTVT.

The rearrangement joins TRBV10-3 to TRBJ1-3, with D unresolved. The ends were cut back, 4 bases at V and 4 bases at J, with 11 bases in the middle. CDR1 and CDR2 (germline): ENHRY, SYGVKD. CDR3 length: 14 amino acids. CDR3 sequence: CAISANAGGNTIYF. The CDR3 DNA reads TGTGCCATCAGTGCGAACGCGGGGGGAAACACCATATATTTT.